The clone carrying this T cell receptor (beta chain) was seen a handful of times. TCRdb processed the 5' RACE reads anew with MiXCR; each CDR3 protein has one entry. The sample lists 150,000 to 200,000 distinct CDR3 sequences, 6.2% occurring once. The entry originates in a study of T cells after yellow fever vaccination. The starting material was CD4+ T cells sorted from PBMCs, obtained on the day of the first yellow fever vaccination. The source of this sequence is a young man who received the YFV17D yellow fever vaccine.

CDR3 DNA: TGTGCCAGCAGTTTAGTGAGCAATCGAGGTACGCAGTATTTT. This gives the protein CASSLVSNRGTQYF. J is TRBJ2-3 and V is TRBV12-3 or TRBV12-4; D not certain. Trimming took off 1 base at V and 8 bases at J, with 13 bases between the two ends. The CDR3 runs to 14 residues.